The 27 T cell receptor beta chains given below trace back to one sample, sequenced in a study of blood T cell repertoires in COVID-19 (dated by TCRdb to about 2020). Library preparation was by the immunoSEQ multiplex PCR assay. Entries here come from immuneACCESS through TCRdb and include only in-frame sequences with V and J called. Some clones fail to appear in such tables; in the studies checked, an unresolved V gene covers under half of the shortfall, and the cause of the remainder is unknown. In all, the sample holds roughly 260,000 clones, and about 90% of those were seen once. Clones ranked in the top ten supply over 2% of the sample. Sequencing was carried out using peripheral blood. The receptors shown here come from a woman between 50 and 59 years old who had recovered from COVID-19.

The chain couples TRBV28 to TRBJ2-1, with 11 bases that match TRBD2. With 5 bases clipped from V and 7 bases from J, the junction kept 10 bases outside the gene matches. CDR3 size: 16 residues. The germline CDR1 and CDR2 sequences are MDHEN and SYDVKM. The CDR3 DNA reads as TGTGCCAGCAGTCCCCACACTAGCGGGAGACGTAATGAGCAGTTCTTC. This gives the protein CASSPHTSGRRNEQFF.

The CDR3 DNA follows: TGTGCCAGCAGCGTAGAAAGGGACACCTACAATGAGCAGTTCTTC. Protein sequence: CASSVERDTYNEQFF. This chain connects TRBV9 to TRBJ2-1; D perhaps matches TRBD1 (6 bases). V shed 0 bases and J shed 2 bases, with 9 bases lying between them. Germline CDR1 is SGDLS and CDR2 is YYNGEE. The CDR3 is 15 amino acids.

This chain links TRBV12-3 or TRBV12-4 with TRBJ1-1, with a weak D call TRBD1 (6 bases). The germline V and J ends were trimmed by 8 bases and 4 bases, with 14 bases remaining between them. The CDR3 spans 13 residues. The CDR3 protein is CASGSRGGTEAFF. The CDR3 coding sequence is TGTGCCAGCGGAAGCAGGGGTGGCACTGAAGCTTTCTTT.

V usage is TRBV2 and J usage is TRBJ1-1; 9 bases line up with TRBD1. Trimming cost V 8 bases and J 3 bases; bases outside gene matches: 4. This CDR3 region has 13 residues. The germline CDR1 and CDR2 sequences are SNHLY and FYNNEI. The chain's CDR3 is CASPGQGDTEAFF. Here the CDR3 DNA reads TGTGCCAGCCCGGGACAGGGCGACACTGAAGCTTTCTTT.

The rearrangement uses TRBV9 and TRBJ2-1, with D uncertain. The CDR3 totals 13 residues. Trimming took off 1 base at V and 5 bases at J, with 7 bases between the two ends. The germline V gene has CDR1 SGDLS and CDR2 YYNGEE. CDR3 nucleotide sequence: TGTGCCAGCAGCGTATACAGAAACAATGAGCAGTTCTTC. Its protein product is CASSVYRNNEQFF.

The V and J genes are TRBV28 and TRBJ2-3; 9 bases line up with TRBD1. The length of the CDR3 is 16 residues. CDR1 is MDHEN, CDR2 SYDVKM, per germline. V trimming: 7 bases; J trimming: 3 bases; junction bases outside the gene matches: 11. In DNA, the CDR3 is TGTGCCAGCACTTTTTCTTGGGGACAGGGTACAGATACGCAGTATTTT. Its translation: CASTFSWGQGTDTQYF.

V gene TRBV5-1 combines with J gene TRBJ2-2; TRBD2 might be the D (6 bases). Trimming pared 6 bases from V and 3 bases from J, leaving 15 bases between. The CDR3 is 15 residues long. The germline gives CDR1 SGHRS, CDR2 YFSETQ. CDR3: CASTRRAGYTGELFF. CDR3 DNA: TGCGCCAGCACCCGCCGCGCGGGGTACACCGGGGAGCTGTTTTTT.

The chain has TRBV6-6 and TRBJ2-1, with a possible D match to TRBD2 (5 bases). The CDR3 extends over 11 amino acids. The germline CDR1 and CDR2 sequences are MNHNY and SVGAGI (reference sequence). V was shortened by 5 bases and J by 6 bases, with 5 bases between the two germline ends. DNA of the CDR3: TGTGCCAGCAGTCTAGCCAATGAGCAGTTCTTC. Translated: CASSLANEQFF.

The chain combines TRBV14 with TRBJ1-6; the D gene is possibly TRBD1 (5 bases). This CDR3 is built from 15 residues. V was trimmed by 4 bases and J by 7 bases, leaving 14 bases between them. Germline values: CDR1 SGHDN, CDR2 FVKESK. The CDR3: CASSPAGGGNSPLHF. As DNA, the CDR3 is TGTGCCAGCAGCCCAGCCGGGGGGGGGAATTCACCCCTCCACTTT. Full variable domain (outside the CDR3, taken from reference TRBV14 and TRBJ1-6): EAGVTQFPSHSVIEKGQTVTLRCDPISGHDNLYWYRRVMGKEIKFLLHFVKESKQDESGMPNNRFLAERTGGTYSTLKVQPAELEDSGVYFCASSPAGGGNSPLHFGNGTRLTVT.

This chain connects TRBV6-6 to TRBJ2-1; 14 bases agree with TRBD2. Germline V lookup: CDR1 MNHNY, CDR2 SVGAGI (reference sequence). Unmatched junction bases numbered 12, after V lost 5 bases and J lost 9 bases. The CDR3 contains 17 residues. In DNA form, the CDR3 reads TGTGCCAGCAGTCCCCAGGGACTAGCGGGGGTAGCTGGTGAGCAGTTCTTC. This gives the protein CASSPQGLAGVAGEQFF.

This chain links TRBV9 with TRBJ1-2; 8 nucleotides match TRBD1. This CDR3 spans 13 amino acids. Germline loops: CDR1 SGDLS, CDR2 YYNGEE. V trimming: 3 bases; J trimming: 6 bases; junction bases outside the gene matches: 4. CDR3 coding DNA: TGTGCCAGCAGCGAGACAGGGGAGGATGGCTACACCTTC. Protein sequence: CASSETGEDGYTF.

This sequence joins TRBV29-1 and TRBJ2-2; D might be TRBD1 (6 bases). Germline loops: CDR1 SQVTM, CDR2 ANQGSEA. CDR3 size: 13 residues. V lost 4 bases, J lost 1 base, and 7 bases lay in between. CDR3 loop: CSVGGRNTGELFF. The CDR3 nucleotides are TGCAGCGTTGGGGGGCGGAACACCGGGGAGCTGTTTTTT.

The rearrangement uses TRBV7-2 and TRBJ2-1, with 10 nucleotides matching TRBD2. The CDR3 consists of 14 residues. Trimming removed 3 bases from V and 7 bases from J; junction bases left unmatched: 3. The V gene's germline CDR1 is SGHTA and CDR2 FQGNSA. CDR3 sequence (DNA): TGTGCCAGCAGCTTGAGCGGGAGGGTTAATGAGCAGTTCTTC. This encodes CASSLSGRVNEQFF. The full variable domain, in which reference TRBV7-2 and TRBJ2-1 provide the parts outside the CDR3, is GAGVSQSPSNKVTEKGKDVELRCDPISGHTALYWYRQSLGQGLEFLIYFQGNSAPDKSGLPSDRFSAERTGGSVSTLTIQRTQQEDSAVYLCASSLSGRVNEQFFGPGTRLTVL.

The chain employs TRBV24-1 and TRBJ2-7; possibly TRBD2 for D (6 bases). V was pared by 2 bases and J by 3 bases, with 10 bases between. Germline V gene lookup returns CDR1 KGHDR and CDR2 SFDVKD. The CDR3 has 14 residues. The CDR3 DNA reads as TGTGCCACCAGTGATTGGATGGACTACTACGAGCAGTACTTC. It is translated as CATSDWMDYYEQYF.

There are many counts of this clone. Other nucleotide sequences from this sample produce the same CDR3. The chain couples TRBV10-3 to TRBJ1-2; TRBD1 matches at 7 bases. This CDR3 spans 13 amino acids. Germline trimming cut 6 bases from V and 4 bases from J; bases unmatched to any gene: 5. In germline, CDR1 is ENHRY, CDR2 SYGVKD. CDR3: CAIRPDRVYGYTF. CDR3 in DNA: TGTGCCATCAGACCAGACAGGGTCTATGGCTACACCTTC.

The chain employs TRBV7-3 and TRBJ1-1; D is perhaps TRBD1 (5 bases). The CDR3 sequence is 14 residues long. Trimming removed 1 base at V and 4 bases at J, with 10 bases between. Germline V gene sequence: CDR1 SGHTA, CDR2 FQGTGA. CDR3 protein: CASSLNSQGTEAFF. As DNA, the CDR3 is TGTGCCAGCAGCTTAAATTCTCAGGGCACTGAAGCTTTCTTT.

The rearrangement uses TRBV29-1 and TRBJ2-5; D might be TRBD2 (5 bases). The CDR3 spans 13 residues. V was pared by 1 base and J by 0 bases, with 6 bases between. Germline CDR1 reads SQVTM; CDR2 reads ANQGSEA. Written as DNA, the CDR3 is TGCAGCGTTGAAGCGGGGTACCAAGAGACCCAGTACTTC. It yields the protein CSVEAGYQETQYF.

The CDR3 DNA follows: TGCGCCAGCAGCCCCCTCGGAGCGTACACCGGGGAGCTGTTTTTT. Amino acids: CASSPLGAYTGELFF. The gene calls are TRBV4-1 and TRBJ2-2, with unresolved D. The germline V and J ends were trimmed by 4 bases and 3 bases, with 12 bases remaining between them. The CDR3 extends over 15 amino acids. The germline V gene encodes CDR1 MGHRA and CDR2 YSYEKL.

The genes are TRBV2 and TRBJ1-4, with D unresolved. This CDR3 is built from 15 residues. Germline CDR1 is SNHLY and CDR2 is FYNNEI. The germline V and J ends were trimmed by 1 base and 8 bases, with 14 bases remaining between them. The CDR3 nucleotides are TGTGCCAGCAGTGAAGTAGTCGGGGTTGGAGAAAAACTGTTTTTT. It codes for CASSEVVGVGEKLFF.

V usage is TRBV29-1 and J usage is TRBJ2-6, with a tentative D call TRBD2 (6 bases). Germline CDR1 and CDR2: SQVTM and ANQGSEA. The CDR3 totals 16 residues. V shed 1 base and J shed 0 bases, with 10 bases lying between them. The CDR3 DNA sequence: TGCAGCGTTGAAGTAGCGACTAGCTCTGGGGCCAACGTCCTGACTTTC. Encoded protein: CSVEVATSSGANVLTF.

The V and J genes are TRBV24-1 and TRBJ2-3; D is ambiguous. Germline CDR1 and CDR2: KGHDR and SFDVKD. Deletions cut 1 base from V and 2 bases from J, with 6 bases between. This CDR3 is built from 14 residues. CDR3 sequence reads: CATSDFQNTDTQYF. The CDR3 DNA reads as TGTGCCACCAGTGATTTCCAAAACACAGATACGCAGTATTTT.

The chain has TRBV4-1 and TRBJ2-1, with TRBD2 identical over 9 bases. Germline values: CDR1 MGHRA, CDR2 YSYEKL. V shed 1 base and J 8 bases; nucleotides not matched to a gene: 15. This CDR3 has 18 residues. The CDR3 nucleotides are TGCGCCAGCAGCCAAGGTGGGCGGGGGGGCCTAAGTATTCATGAGCAGTTCTTC. Amino acid sequence: CASSQGGRGGLSIHEQFF.

The rearrangement links TRBV10-3 to TRBJ1-1; weak D call: TRBD1 (5 bases). The germline V and J ends were trimmed by 2 bases and 7 bases, with 8 bases remaining between them. CDR3 size: 12 residues. The germline V gene has CDR1 ENHRY and CDR2 SYGVKD. CDR3 in DNA: TGTGCCATCAGTGAGGCAAGGGGTGAAGCTTTCTTT. This translates into CAISEARGEAFF.

This clone has a single count. The V call is TRBV18, the J call TRBJ2-2, with a tentative D call TRBD1 (5 bases). In germline, CDR1 is KGHSH, CDR2 LQKENI. The CDR3 sequence is 15 residues long. V lost 2 bases to trimming and J lost 4 bases, with 11 bases between them. The CDR3 DNA reads as TGTGCCAGCTCACCAATTCGGCAGGGCACCGGGGAGCTGTTTTTT. Translation: CASSPIRQGTGELFF.

The J gene is TRBJ1-4, the V gene TRBV28; tentative D call: TRBD1 (6 bases). Germline lookup yields CDR1 MDHEN and CDR2 SYDVKM. The length of the CDR3 is 14 residues. V gave up 5 bases and J gave up 8 bases, with 15 bases separating them. The DNA of the CDR3 is TGTGCCAGCAGTCCAACAGGGTCTAGGGAAAAACTGTTTTTT. Protein sequence: CASSPTGSREKLFF. Using reference TRBV28 and TRBJ1-4 for the parts outside the CDR3, the full variable domain is DVKVTQSSRYLVKRTGEKVFLECVQDMDHENMFWYRQDPGLGLRLIYFSYDVKMKEKGDIPEGYSVSREKKERFSLILESASTNQTSMYLCASSPTGSREKLFFGSGTQLSVL.

This chain connects TRBV6-1 to TRBJ1-6; D gene uncertain. Trimming took 1 base from V and 8 from J, leaving 9 bases between them. There are 14 residues in the CDR3. Germline V CDR1 and CDR2: MNHNS, SASEGT. The CDR3 DNA sequence: TGTGCCAGCAGTGAAGTGGGCGACCATTCACCCCTCCACTTT. It translates to CASSEVGDHSPLHF.

This chain uses TRBV6-2 or TRBV6-3 with TRBJ1-1; D is uncertain. The CDR3 contains 13 residues. V lost 5 bases and J 3 bases, leaving 10 bases between the germline ends. The V gene's germline CDR1 is MNHEY and CDR2 SVGEGT. In DNA form, the CDR3 reads TGTGCCAGCAGTACTGCGGACTACACTGAAGCTTTCTTT. Translation gives CASSTADYTEAFF.